The following is a TCR beta chain sequence with its context. Its antigen is not yet known. Per-nucleotide qualities are absent, and no much larger clonotype sits a single base away. V has 4 bases trimmed and J has 4 bases trimmed; junction bases matching no gene number 9. The CDR3 runs 16 residues from the cysteine to the phenylalanine. Only the CDR3 DNA stays, 48 bases, in frame from base 1. Based on the germline V gene, the CDR1 and CDR2 sequences are SGHAT and FQNNGV. The data derive from a study of blood T cell repertoires in COVID-19 (TCRdb year 2020). The study in broad terms: Samples covering the acute and convalescent phases of COVID-19 were provided by collaborators in the United States, Italy and Spain. The material from the prospective study consisted of cDNA or gDNA derived from T cells, B-cell-depleted T cells, or PBMCs. Deeply sampled blood TCRbeta repertoires from subjects exposed to, actively infected with, or recovered from COVID-19 were included in the dataset. The repertoires were released in a freely available public database meant as a resource for research on the immune response to SARS-CoV-2. Samples were obtained from the ongoing ImmuneRACE study (first 160 participants) and from some 1,200 subjects provided by 6 global collaborators. Sample metadata almost always included a de-identified subject ID, COVID-19 status, age in years and sex. Where available, HLA class I and class II types were obtained from metadata supplied by the sample provider rather than from assay-based typing.

Each collaborating institution followed its own protocols to collect whole blood in K2EDTA tubes. For TCRbeta analysis, collaborators shipped samples in one of three forms: frozen whole blood, isolated PBMCs, or DNA extracted from either of those sample types. The immunoSEQ Assay, a bias-controlled multiplex PCR, was used to amplify TCRbeta CDR3 regions from genomic DNA. Processing in the source paper ran as follows. Nucleated cell counts per sample were estimated from amplification of reference gene primers within the assay. Sequence reads were collapsed and filtered to measure the absolute abundance of every unique TCRbeta CDR3 rearrangement. Productive Simpson clonality was computed per sample as the square root of Simpson's diversity index over productive rearrangements. The table was pulled from immuneACCESS by TCRdb, which kept in-frame rearrangements only. Such tables lose some clones; where checked, under half of the loss comes from unresolved V genes, and the rest has no known cause. V and J calls plus clone size are reproduced from that table; the DNA served to infer D and trimming. The sample includes a few hundred thousand clones, with around 86% observed a single time. The top ten hold around 2.7% of the sample.

On the study overall, not on this receptor specifically: The amount of clinical and demographic metadata varied by source and participant and was provided uncurated.

Recombination linked TRBV11-2 to TRBJ2-5, with TRBD2 identical over 10 junction bases. Sequencing input: peripheral blood. The sequence was collected from a man aged 60 to 75 with acute or convalescent COVID-19. The nucleotides are TGTGCCAGCAGCTCCACCCAGCGGGGGGGAGCAGAGACCCAGTACTTC. Its amino acids are CASSSTQRGGAETQYF.